One TCR beta chain is described in this entry. What it binds is not known. TCRdb fed the 5' RACE reads into MiXCR, producing one record per CDR3 protein. The sample lists 70,000 or so distinct CDR3 sequences; approximately 12% were seen once. This sample stems from a study of early T cells in non-severe SARS-CoV-2 infection. Broader study findings: Matches to VDJdb favored anti-spike CD8 responses and missed private and CD4 specificities.

CDR1 and CDR2 from the germline V gene are MDHEN and SYDVKM. The CDR3 is 17 amino acids. The V and J ends lost 1 base and 4 bases, in that order; junction bases with no gene match: 8. This chain joins TRBV28 and TRBJ2-4, with 9 bases fitting TRBD1. This TCR was recovered from an adult who was a healthcare worker with PCR-confirmed SARS-CoV-2 infection or an uninfected control (not recorded which). The sample taken for sequencing was whole blood. The CDR3 loop reads CASSLSGTGKAKNIQYF. The CDR3 bases are TGTGCCAGCAGTTTATCCGGGACAGGGAAGGCTAAAAACATTCAGTACTTC.